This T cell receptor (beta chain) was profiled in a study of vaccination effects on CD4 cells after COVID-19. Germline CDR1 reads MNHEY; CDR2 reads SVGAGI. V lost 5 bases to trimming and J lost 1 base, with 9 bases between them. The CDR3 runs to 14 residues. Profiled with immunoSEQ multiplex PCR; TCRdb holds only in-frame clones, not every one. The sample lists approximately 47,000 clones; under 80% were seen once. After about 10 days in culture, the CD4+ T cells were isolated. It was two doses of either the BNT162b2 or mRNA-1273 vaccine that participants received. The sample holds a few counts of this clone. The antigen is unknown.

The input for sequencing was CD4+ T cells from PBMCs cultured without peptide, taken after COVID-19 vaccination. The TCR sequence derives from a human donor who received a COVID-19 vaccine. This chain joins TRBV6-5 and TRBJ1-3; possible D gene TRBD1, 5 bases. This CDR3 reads CASSQRGSGNTIYF. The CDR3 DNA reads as TGTGCCAGCAGTCAAAGGGGTTCTGGAAACACCATATATTTT.